The next 27 T cell receptor beta chains were all read from a single sample in a study of blood T cell repertoires in COVID-19. Produced via immunoSEQ multiplex PCR; TCRdb's table is partial and in-frame only. The sample consists of about 110,000 clones, 83% of them appearing once. Sequencing used peripheral blood. These receptors came from a woman aged 55-75 years with acute or convalescent COVID-19.

The V and J genes are TRBV6-5 and TRBJ1-3; D is ambiguous. Germline-derived CDR1 and CDR2 are MNHEY and SVGAGI. The germline V and J ends were trimmed by 11 bases and 4 bases, with 18 bases remaining between them. The CDR3 consists of 14 residues. CDR3 DNA sequence: TGTGCCGCCCAAGCGAACCGCGTAGGAAACACCATATATTTT. Its protein product is CAAQANRVGNTIYF.

The rearrangement joins TRBV18 to TRBJ2-7; a possible D gene is TRBD1 (6 bases). V lost 5 bases, J lost 2 bases, and 16 bases lay in between. The CDR3 loop spans 15 amino acids. Germline V gene lookup returns CDR1 KGHSH and CDR2 LQKENI. Written as DNA, the CDR3 is TGTGCCAGCTCAGACGGACAGACTGATACCTACGAGCAGTACTTC. Protein product: CASSDGQTDTYEQYF.

The gene calls are TRBV10-2 and TRBJ2-6, with D possibly being TRBD1 (6 bases). CDR1 WSHSY and CDR2 SAAADI come from the germline V gene. The CDR3 has 15 amino acids. V lost 6 bases, J lost 2 bases, and 11 bases lay in between. As DNA, the CDR3 is TGCGCCAGCAGCAACTGGGGGCCTGGGGCCAACGTCCTGACTTTC. This sequence encodes CASSNWGPGANVLTF.

The chain couples TRBV30 to TRBJ2-3; a possible D gene is TRBD1 (5 bases). This CDR3 is 14 amino acids long. The germline CDR1 and CDR2 sequences are GTSNPN and SVGIG (reference sequence). V lost 5 bases and J lost 1, with 13 bases in between. CDR3 protein: CAWAGPGRTDTQYF. CDR3 DNA sequence: TGTGCCTGGGCAGGGCCTGGGCGCACAGATACGCAGTATTTT.

V gene TRBV12-3 or TRBV12-4 combines with J gene TRBJ1-1; D is unresolved. This CDR3 spans 13 amino acids. With 6 bases removed from V and 0 bases from J, the gap between germline ends came to 8 bases. The CDR3, as DNA: TGTGCCAGCAGCCCCCAGGTGAACACTGAAGCTTTCTTT. Its translation: CASSPQVNTEAFF.

This clone was observed a handful of times. The chain uses TRBV15 and TRBJ1-4, with D perhaps matching TRBD1 (5 bases). Germline assignment: CDR1 LNHNV and CDR2 YYDKDF (reference sequence). This CDR3 has 17 residues. Trimming left V 0 bases short and J 11 bases short, with 22 bases between. CDR3 bases: TGTGCCACCAGCAGAGACATCCCCGACAGTACCGTTTTGAAACTGTTTTTT. The encoded protein is CATSRDIPDSTVLKLFF.

This clone appeared a few times. V usage is TRBV14 and J usage is TRBJ1-1; D might be TRBD1 (6 bases). The CDR3 extends over 14 amino acids. Trimming removed 4 bases from V and 0 bases from J, with 9 bases in between. Germline CDR1 reads SGHDN; CDR2 reads FVKESK. The CDR3 loop is CASSLGQLNTEAFF. The CDR3 bases are TGTGCCAGCAGCCTCGGACAGTTGAACACTGAAGCTTTCTTT.

V is TRBV7-2 and J is TRBJ2-1; 7 positions match TRBD1. The length of the CDR3 is 14 residues. J gave up 8 bases and V 1 base, and 5 bases lay outside the gene matches. Germline V gene sequence: CDR1 SGHTA, CDR2 FQGNSA. CDR3 residues: CASSLDRGYYEQFF. The CDR3 DNA reads TGTGCCAGCAGCTTAGACAGGGGTTACTATGAGCAGTTCTTC.

V is TRBV6-2 or TRBV6-3 and J is TRBJ1-5; TRBD1 might be the D (6 bases). Deletions cut 5 bases from V and 0 bases from J, with 14 bases between. In germline, CDR1 is MNHEY, CDR2 SVGEGT. CDR3 size: 16 residues. The DNA of the CDR3 is TGTGCCAGCAGTGGGGACATTTGGTATAGCAATCAGCCCCAGCATTTT. Translation gives CASSGDIWYSNQPQHF.

This clone was detected a few times. The chain has TRBV7-3 and TRBJ2-3, with D possibly being TRBD2 (6 bases). Trimming took off 2 bases at V and 11 bases at J, with 14 bases between the two ends. This CDR3 is built from 13 residues. Per the germline V gene, CDR1 is SGHTA and CDR2 is FQGTGA. CDR3 protein: CASSLRGLGGQYF. As DNA, the CDR3 is TGTGCCAGCAGCTTACGGGGACTGGGTGGGCAGTATTTT.

The chain uses TRBV3-1 (or the pseudogene TRBV3-2) and TRBJ2-5; a possible D gene is TRBD2 (6 bases). This CDR3 has 16 amino acids. The ends were cut back, 4 bases at V and 1 base at J, with 16 bases in the middle. Germline V lookup: CDR1 LGHDT, CDR2 YNNKEL (reference sequence). The CDR3 coding sequence is TGTGCCAGCAGCCCGCGTACTCTAGCGCTCCAAGAGACCCAGTACTTC. Its protein product is CASSPRTLALQETQYF.

This chain links TRBV18 with TRBJ2-5; no clear D gene. The CDR3 spans 12 residues. Trimming took 2 bases from V and 5 from J, leaving 6 bases between them. Germline assignment: CDR1 KGHSH and CDR2 LQKENI. Here the CDR3 DNA reads TGTGCCAGCTCACCAGAGAGGGAGACCCAGTACTTC. This sequence encodes CASSPERETQYF.

J is TRBJ2-2 and V is TRBV7-3; 7 bases align to TRBD2. The CDR3 sequence is 16 residues long. Germline assignment: CDR1 SGHTA and CDR2 FQGTGA. The trim removed 0 bases at V and 7 bases at J, leaving 8 bases unmatched. The CDR3 DNA reads TGTGCCAGCAGCTTAACTCAAGCGGGACGTCTCGGGGAGCTGTTTTTT. As protein: CASSLTQAGRLGELFF.

V usage is TRBV7-2 and J usage is TRBJ1-4; possibly TRBD1 for D (6 bases). Germline values: CDR1 SGHTA, CDR2 FQGNSA. V dropped 5 bases and J dropped 4 bases, with 14 bases sitting between them. The CDR3 runs 15 residues. This chain's CDR3 is CASSRRTGLNEKLFF. The CDR3 DNA reads TGTGCCAGCAGCCGTCGAACAGGGCTTAATGAAAAACTGTTTTTT.

CDR3 amino acids: CASSQDRGSAGANVLTF. In DNA form, the CDR3 reads TGTGCCAGCAGCCAAGATCGCGGCTCAGCTGGGGCCAACGTCCTGACTTTC. The rearrangement links TRBV3-1 (or the pseudogene TRBV3-2) to TRBJ2-6; D is uncertain. V lost 0 bases and J 2 bases, leaving 11 bases between the germline ends. This CDR3 has 17 amino acids. Germline V gene lookup returns CDR1 LGHDT and CDR2 YNNKEL (reference sequence).

In this sample, this clone turned up a few times. V is TRBV4-1 and J is TRBJ1-1; 8 bases line up with TRBD1. The CDR3 extends over 15 amino acids. V dropped 2 bases and J dropped 5; count of bases not matched to a gene: 7. Germline values: CDR1 MGHRA, CDR2 YSYEKL. The CDR3 DNA reads as TGCGCCAGCAGCCAAAACAGGGGGGGTAGGACTGAAGCTTTCTTT. Translation: CASSQNRGGRTEAFF.

The chain carries TRBV5-5 and TRBJ1-4; no definite D call. V lost 1 base to trimming and J lost 8 bases, with 9 bases between them. The length of the CDR3 is 13 residues. The germline CDR1 and CDR2 sequences are SGHKS and YYEKEE (reference sequence). The chain's CDR3 is CASSLLSVEKLFF. In nucleotides, the CDR3 is TGTGCCAGCAGCTTGTTATCGGTGGAAAAACTGTTTTTT.

The V call is TRBV12-3 or TRBV12-4, the J call TRBJ1-2; no clear D. The CDR3 runs 12 residues. V was clipped by 4 bases and J by 8 bases, with 11 bases between them. CDR3 in amino acids: CASSSGKTGYTF. CDR3 in DNA: TGTGCCAGCAGTTCCGGGAAAACGGGCTACACCTTC.

The rearrangement joins TRBV27 to TRBJ1-5; D is ambiguous. V was trimmed by 6 bases and J by 6 bases, leaving 9 bases between them. The CDR3 covers 12 residues. Germline V gene sequence: CDR1 MNHEY, CDR2 SMNVEV (reference sequence). The CDR3 loop reads CASSRLGQPQHF. CDR3 nucleotide sequence: TGTGCCAGCAGCCGTCTCGGTCAGCCCCAGCATTTT.

As DNA, the CDR3 is TGTGCCAGTAGTATTTGGGGGCAGGGAGATCAGCCCCAGCATTTT. It is translated as CASSIWGQGDQPQHF. The gene calls are TRBV19 and TRBJ1-5; weak D call: TRBD1 (6 bases). V was trimmed by 3 bases and J by 5 bases, leaving 14 bases between them. Germline values: CDR1 LNHDA, CDR2 SQIVND (reference sequence). There are 15 residues in the CDR3.

This clone occurred a few times. The rearrangement joins TRBV27 to TRBJ1-4, with D maybe TRBD1 (6 bases). V lost 6 bases and J 8 bases, leaving 22 bases between the germline ends. The CDR3 length is 16 residues. Per germline, CDR1 MNHEY and CDR2 SMNVEV (reference sequence). The CDR3 loop reads CASRPRVGERGEKLFF. The CDR3 region has the DNA TGTGCCAGCAGGCCGAGGGTCGGCGAGAGGGGGGAAAAACTGTTTTTT.

J is TRBJ2-7 and V is TRBV19; 10 bases are shared with TRBD1. This CDR3 region has 15 residues. V shed 3 bases, J shed 3 bases, and the junction held 5 bases outside the gene matches. Looked up from germline, CDR1 is LNHDA and CDR2 is SQIVND (reference sequence). This chain's CDR3 is CASSIPGQGIYEQYF. For the CDR3, the DNA is TGTGCCAGTAGTATCCCGGGACAGGGGATCTACGAGCAGTACTTC.

There are a few counts of this clone. The chain links TRBV15 to TRBJ1-5; D might be TRBD1 (6 bases). V lost 7 bases to trimming and J lost 3 bases, with 16 bases between them. The CDR3 contains 15 residues. Looked up from germline, CDR1 is LNHNV and CDR2 is YYDKDF (reference sequence). The CDR3 is CATTTGRTDNQPQHF. In DNA form, the CDR3 reads TGTGCCACCACAACCGGCAGGACAGACAATCAGCCCCAGCATTTT. Full variable domain (outside the CDR3, taken from reference TRBV15 and TRBJ1-5): DAMVIQNPRYQVTQFGKPVTLSCSQTLNHNVMYWYQQKSSQAPKLLFHYYDKDFNNEADTPDNFQSRRPNTSFCFLDIRSPGLGDTAMYLCATTTGRTDNQPQHFGDGTRLSIL.

This chain connects TRBV29-1 to TRBJ1-2, with D possibly matching TRBD1 (5 bases). Deletions cut 6 bases from V and 0 bases from J, with 14 bases between. CDR1 is SQVTM and CDR2 is ANQGSEA in the germline V gene. This CDR3 region has 14 residues. Here the CDR3 reads CSVQRPGANYGYTF. Written as DNA, the CDR3 is TGCAGCGTCCAAAGACCGGGGGCTAACTATGGCTACACCTTC.

This sequence joins TRBV6-5 and TRBJ1-2; D might be TRBD1 (5 bases). The CDR3 contains 13 residues. Per the germline V gene, CDR1 is MNHEY and CDR2 is SVGAGI. V was pared by 4 bases and J by 6 bases, with 12 bases between. The CDR3 region has the DNA TGTGCCAGCAGTTGGCGGGGGAATGATGGCTACACCTTC. It encodes CASSWRGNDGYTF.

The gene calls are TRBV27 and TRBJ1-1, with D possibly being TRBD1 (5 bases). CDR3 size: 14 residues. Trimming removed 8 bases from V and 1 base from J, with 14 bases in between. CDR1 and CDR2 from the germline V gene are MNHEY and SMNVEV (reference sequence). This CDR3 reads CASGRGDGNTEAFF. The CDR3 DNA follows: TGTGCCAGCGGGAGGGGCGACGGGAACACTGAAGCTTTCTTT.

The chain links TRBV10-3 to TRBJ2-1; the match to TRBD2 covers 11 bases. J lost 0 bases, V lost 2 bases, and 9 bases had no gene match. The CDR3 has 19 amino acids. The V gene's germline CDR1 is ENHRY and CDR2 SYGVKD. CDR3 bases: TGTGCCATCAGTGAGGGTAGCGGGGGGGATTACAGCTCCTACAATGAGCAGTTCTTC. Protein product: CAISEGSGGDYSSYNEQFF.